Below are 10 T cell receptor beta chains sequenced from a single sample in a study of neurological immune-mediated disorders. TCRdb passed the 5' RACE reads through MiXCR, listing each CDR3 protein once. The sample holds 25,000 to 30,000 distinct CDR3 sequences, just over 6.5% seen once. Sequencing was done on a sample of PBMCs. These receptors originate from a woman aged 50 to 60 in good health.

Ten or more counts support this clonotype. The chain employs TRBV14 and TRBJ1-2; D unresolved. Germline values: CDR1 SGHDN, CDR2 FVKESK. The CDR3 covers 11 residues. Trimming stripped 8 bases from V and 2 bases from J, with 6 bases between. DNA for the CDR3: TGTGCCAGCCGGGGAAACTATGGCTACACCTTC. This translates into CASRGNYGYTF.

The rearrangement links TRBV6-2 or TRBV6-3 to TRBJ2-1; D unclear. Germline V gene data show CDR1 as MNHEY and CDR2 as SVGEGT. V was trimmed by 2 bases and J by 6 bases, leaving 5 bases between them. CDR3 length: 12 amino acids. The CDR3 DNA reads as TGTGCCAGCAGTTACACGAGCAATGAGCAGTTCTTC. The encoded protein is CASSYTSNEQFF.

This sequence joins TRBV10-3 and TRBJ2-2, with D perhaps TRBD2 (6 bases). The CDR3 runs to 10 residues. Germline CDR1 and CDR2: ENHRY and SYGVKD. V lost 8 bases, J lost 8 bases, and 6 bases lay in between. CDR3 in amino acids: CAIGGGELFF. CDR3 sequence (DNA): TGTGCCATCGGAGGGGGGGAGCTGTTTTTT.

By frequency in the sample, this clonotype is medium-sized (0.01 to 0.1%). The CDR3 is CSARTSGRKGNNEQFF. The CDR3 DNA reads as TGCAGTGCTAGGACTAGCGGGAGGAAGGGCAACAATGAGCAGTTCTTC. The chain couples TRBV20-1 to TRBJ2-1; 13 positions agree with TRBD2. Per the germline V gene, CDR1 is DFQATT and CDR2 is SNEGSKA (reference sequence). There are 16 residues in the CDR3. The V and J ends lost 3 bases and 5 bases, in that order; junction bases with no gene match: 7.

There are many counts of this clonotype. The CDR3 protein is CSAYRSGTGAINEQFF. The CDR3 DNA sequence: TGCAGTGCTTACAGATCCGGGACAGGGGCTATCAATGAGCAGTTCTTC. This rearrangement joins TRBV20-1 to TRBJ2-1; TRBD1 matches 10 bases. J gave up 6 bases and V 5 bases, and 13 bases lay outside the gene matches. The CDR3 is 16 residues long. Germline CDR1 reads DFQATT; CDR2 reads SNEGSKA (reference sequence).

This clonotype appeared many times. V usage is TRBV6-6 and J usage is TRBJ2-1, with no clear D. Germline V CDR1 and CDR2: MNHNY, SVGAGI (reference sequence). Between the trimmed V and J ends, which lost 0 bases and 8 bases, there was a span of 5 bases. CDR3 length: 12 amino acids. CDR3 protein: CASSYSWDEQFF. CDR3 nucleotides: TGTGCCAGCAGTTACTCATGGGATGAGCAGTTCTTC.

This clonotype was recorded many times. This sequence joins TRBV14 and TRBJ2-5; no clear D gene. V lost 1 base and J 2 bases, leaving 11 bases between the germline ends. The CDR3 covers 15 residues. In germline, CDR1 is SGHDN, CDR2 FVKESK. CDR3 nucleotides: TGTGCCAGCAGCCAAGCCGACCAATTTCAAGAGACCCAGTACTTC. Its translation is CASSQADQFQETQYF.

The chain employs TRBV3-1 and TRBJ2-5, with 8 bases that match TRBD1. The germline CDR1 and CDR2 sequences are LGHDT and YNNKEL (reference sequence). The CDR3 consists of 14 residues. J was trimmed by 0 bases and V by 11 bases; bases with no gene match: 8. CDR3 nucleotides: TGTGCCGACAGGGGCTGGGAGTACCAAGAGACCCAGTACTTC. It codes for CADRGWEYQETQYF.

This clonotype has a count of ten or more. The chain is built from TRBV29-1 and TRBJ1-4, with a possible D match to TRBD1 (6 bases). Per germline, CDR1 SQVTM and CDR2 ANQGSEA. V was shortened by 6 bases and J by 0 bases, with 11 bases between the two germline ends. The CDR3 has 14 residues. The CDR3 region has the DNA TGCAGCGTCTCGAACAGGGCAACTAATGAAAAACTGTTTTTT. Its protein product is CSVSNRATNEKLFF.

This clonotype was found many times. The chain links TRBV20-1 to TRBJ1-2; a possible D gene is TRBD1 (5 bases). There are 14 residues in the CDR3. The V end lost 1 base, the J end lost 6 bases, and 15 bases lay between the germline ends. Germline V CDR1 and CDR2: DFQATT, SNEGSKA (reference sequence). CDR3 in DNA: TGCAGTGCTAGAGCCAGGGCAGGTCTAAATGGCTACACCTTC. Its translation: CSARARAGLNGYTF.